The sequence of this TCR beta chain was determined in a study of T cell repertoires in cytomegalovirus infection. Whole-study context: Matching HLA type and CMV infection were both indicated by public TCR beta signatures.

TCRdb reprocessed the reads via MiXCR and lists one record per CDR3 protein. Among about 460,000 distinct CDR3 sequences, about 10% were seen once, and the ten largest hold roughly a tenth. The clonotype comes from a human donor in good health (CMV status not recorded). Some clones in this sample may be carry-over from other donors' samples. Source material: PBMCs.

This CDR3 reads CASSLDGISGNTIYF. In DNA, the CDR3 is TGTGCCAGCAGCTTGGACGGTATCTCTGGAAACACCATATATTTT. The chain carries TRBV5-4 and TRBJ1-3; D gene unclear. This CDR3 spans 15 amino acids. CDR1 SGHNT and CDR2 YYREEE come from the germline V gene (reference sequence). Trimming shortened V by 0 bases and J by 0 bases, and 7 bases separated the two germline ends.